What follows is one TCR beta chain and its context. Assay: immunoSEQ multiplex PCR; the TCRdb copy retains only in-frame clones and omits some. The sample consists of 300,000 to 350,000 clones, approximately 85% of them appearing once. These data originate in a study of cytomegalovirus exposure and HLA in healthy donors. Trimming left V 0 bases short and J 1 base short, with 13 bases between. Germline CDR1 is SGHRS and CDR2 is YFSETQ. The CDR3 sequence is 16 residues long. The specimen sequenced was PBMCs. V is TRBV5-1 and J is TRBJ1-1; D remains ambiguous. The sequence was collected from a man aged 30 to 39 in good health and CMV-seronegative. CDR3 coding DNA: TGCGCCAGCAGCTTGGCGACACCCAGCTGGAACACTGAAGCTTTCTTT. Protein product: CASSLATPSWNTEAFF. Complete variable domain (other parts from reference TRBV5-1 and TRBJ1-1): KAGVTQTPRYLIKTRGQQVTLSCSPISGHRSVSWYQQTPGQGLQFLFEYFSETQRNKGNFPGRFSGRQFSNSRSEMNVSTLELGDSALYLCASSLATPSWNTEAFFGQGTRLTVV.